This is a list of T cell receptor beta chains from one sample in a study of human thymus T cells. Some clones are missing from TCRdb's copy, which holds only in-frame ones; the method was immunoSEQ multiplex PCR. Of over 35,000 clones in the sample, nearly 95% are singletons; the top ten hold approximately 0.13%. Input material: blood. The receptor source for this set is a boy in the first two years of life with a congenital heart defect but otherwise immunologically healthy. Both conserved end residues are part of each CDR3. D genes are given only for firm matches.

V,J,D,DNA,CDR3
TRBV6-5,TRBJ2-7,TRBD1,TGTGCCAGCAGTTACACCCGGACAGGGGGCTACGAGCAGTACTTC,CASSYTRTGGYEQYF
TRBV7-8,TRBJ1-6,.,TGTGCCAGCAGCACCACAGGTTTCTATAATTCACCCCTCCACTTT,CASSTTGFYNSPLHF
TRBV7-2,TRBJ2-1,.,TGTGCCAGCAGCACAGGACTCGCCTACAATGAGCAGTTCTTC,CASSTGLAYNEQFF
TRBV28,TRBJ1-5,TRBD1,TGTGCCAGCAGTTTATGGGACAGGGATCAGCCCCAGCATTTT,CASSLWDRDQPQHF
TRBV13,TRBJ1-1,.,TGTGCCAGCAGCCCCTCGCCCGCTGAAGCTTTCTTT,CASSPSPAEAFF
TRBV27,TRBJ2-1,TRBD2,TGTGCCAGCAGTCCCGGGACTAGCGGGCGCAATGAGCAGTTCTTC,CASSPGTSGRNEQFF
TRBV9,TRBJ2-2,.,TGTGCCAGCAGTGATACGGGACCCCACACCGGGGAGCTGTTTTTT,CASSDTGPHTGELFF
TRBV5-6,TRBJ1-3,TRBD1,TGTGCCAGCAGCTTGGTGACAGGGGCCGGAAACACCATATATTTT,CASSLVTGAGNTIYF
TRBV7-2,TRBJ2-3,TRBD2,TGTGCCAGCAGCTTAAATCAGCGGGGAAGCACAGATACGCAGTATTTT,CASSLNQRGSTDTQYF
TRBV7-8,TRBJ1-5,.,TGTGCCAGCAGCTTAGGGGGCTATAGCAATCAGCCCCAGCATTTT,CASSLGGYSNQPQHF
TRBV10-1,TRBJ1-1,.,TGCGCCAGCAGTGAGTCTGCGGGCACTGAAGCTTTCTTT,CASSESAGTEAFF
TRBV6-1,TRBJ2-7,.,TGTGCCTCCCAAACCCGGGGCCCAAGCTACGAGCAGTACTTC,CASQTRGPSYEQYF
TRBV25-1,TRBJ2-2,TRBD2,TGTGCCAGCACTCCATCGAGGAGGCGGGGGGGCTTCGGGGAGCTGTTTTTT,CASTPSRRRGGFGELFF
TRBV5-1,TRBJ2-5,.,TGCGCCAGCAGCTTGAAAGGGCGGGAGACCCAGTACTTC,CASSLKGRETQYF
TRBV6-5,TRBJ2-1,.,TGTGCCAGCCGCGCGTCACTAGCCTCAAATGAGCAGTTCTTC,CASRASLASNEQFF
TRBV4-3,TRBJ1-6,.,TGCGCCAGCAGCCAATCTGGTCAGGGGAATTCACCCCTCCACTTT,CASSQSGQGNSPLHF
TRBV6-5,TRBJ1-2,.,TGTGCCAGCAGTTACTTAGATCCGGGATCCTATGGCTACACCTTC,CASSYLDPGSYGYTF
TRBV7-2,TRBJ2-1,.,TGTGCCAGCAGCTTATTTTGGGACCCCGCCCAGTTCTTC,CASSLFWDPAQFF
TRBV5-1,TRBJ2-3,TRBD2,TGCGCCAGCAGCTCCGGACTAGCGGGGGGACAAGATACGCAGTATTTT,CASSSGLAGGQDTQYF
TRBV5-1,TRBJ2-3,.,TGCGCCAGCAGCTCGAACCCGACGGGCACAGATACGCAGTATTTT,CASSSNPTGTDTQYF
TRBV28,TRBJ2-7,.,TGTGCCAGCAGCCGTGATGGCCGTTACGAGCAGTACTTC,CASSRDGRYEQYF
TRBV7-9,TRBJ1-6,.,TGTGCCAGCAGCTTGGGGGGGAGTTCACCCCTCCACTTT,CASSLGGSSPLHF
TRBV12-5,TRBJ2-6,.,TGTGCTAGTGGTTTGGGGGCGACTGGGGCCAACGTCCTGACTTTC,CASGLGATGANVLTF
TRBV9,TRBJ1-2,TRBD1,TGTGCCAGCAGACAGGGGGTTGGTGGCTACACCTTC,CASRQGVGGYTF
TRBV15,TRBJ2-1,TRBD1,TGTGCCACCAGCAAAGGGACAGGGAGCTCCTACAATGAGCAGTTCTTC,CATSKGTGSSYNEQFF
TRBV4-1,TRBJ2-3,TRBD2,TGCGCCAGCAGCCAAGACTTTCACGGGGGGTTCACAGATACGCAGTATTTT,CASSQDFHGGFTDTQYF
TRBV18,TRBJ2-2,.,TGTGCCAGCTCACGAACGGAACACCCTACGAAGTTAAACACCGGGGAGCTGTTTTTT,CASSRTEHPTKLNTGELFF
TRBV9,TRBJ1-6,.,TGTGCCAGCAGCGTAGGGGACGGCCCGCAGCTCCACTTT,CASSVGDGPQLHF